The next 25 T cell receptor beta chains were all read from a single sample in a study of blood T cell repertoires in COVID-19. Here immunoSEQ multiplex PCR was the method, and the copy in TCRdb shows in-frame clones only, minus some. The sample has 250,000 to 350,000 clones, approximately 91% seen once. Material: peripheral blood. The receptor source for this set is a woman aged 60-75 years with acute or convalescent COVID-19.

In DNA, the CDR3 is TGTGCCAGCAGTTTATCCCTAGGGGTGAACACTGAAGCTTTCTTT. Translated, it gives CASSLSLGVNTEAFF. The chain recombines TRBV28 with TRBJ1-1, with D tentatively TRBD1 (5 bases). V lost 1 base to trimming and J lost 0 bases, with 9 bases between them. The length of the CDR3 is 15 residues. Germline V lookup: CDR1 MDHEN, CDR2 SYDVKM.

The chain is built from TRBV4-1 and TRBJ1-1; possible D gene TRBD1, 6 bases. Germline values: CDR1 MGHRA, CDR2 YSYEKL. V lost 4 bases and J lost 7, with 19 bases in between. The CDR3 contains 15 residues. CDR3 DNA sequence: TGCGCCAGCAGCCGCATAGGGACACGGGTCGATGAAGCTTTCTTT. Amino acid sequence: CASSRIGTRVDEAFF.

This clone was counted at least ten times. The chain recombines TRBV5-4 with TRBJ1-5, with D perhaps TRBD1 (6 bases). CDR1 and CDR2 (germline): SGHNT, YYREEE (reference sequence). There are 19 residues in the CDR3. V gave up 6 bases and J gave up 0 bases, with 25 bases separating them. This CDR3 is CASTRGGTRGVYSNQPQHF. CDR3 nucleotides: TGTGCCAGCACCCGGGGGGGGACACGTGGGGTTTATAGCAATCAGCCCCAGCATTTT.

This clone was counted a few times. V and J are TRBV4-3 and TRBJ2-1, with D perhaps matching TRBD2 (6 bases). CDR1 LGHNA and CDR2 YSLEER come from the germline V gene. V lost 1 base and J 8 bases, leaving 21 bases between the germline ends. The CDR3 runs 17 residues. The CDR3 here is CASSQGRSGWGVDEQFF. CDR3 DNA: TGCGCCAGCAGCCAAGGGAGGTCCGGATGGGGGGTGGATGAGCAGTTCTTC.

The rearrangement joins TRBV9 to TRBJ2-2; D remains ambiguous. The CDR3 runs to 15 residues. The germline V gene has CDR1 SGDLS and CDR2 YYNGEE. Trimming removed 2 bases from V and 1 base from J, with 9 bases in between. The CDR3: CASSVAVQNTGELFF. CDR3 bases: TGTGCCAGCAGCGTGGCAGTCCAGAACACCGGGGAGCTGTTTTTT.

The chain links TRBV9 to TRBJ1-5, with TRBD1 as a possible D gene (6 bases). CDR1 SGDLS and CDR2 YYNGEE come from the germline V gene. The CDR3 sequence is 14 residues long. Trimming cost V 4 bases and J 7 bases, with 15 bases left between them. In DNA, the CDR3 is TGTGCCAGCAGCCCTAGGGGAGGGGGACAGCCCCAGCATTTT. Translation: CASSPRGGGQPQHF.

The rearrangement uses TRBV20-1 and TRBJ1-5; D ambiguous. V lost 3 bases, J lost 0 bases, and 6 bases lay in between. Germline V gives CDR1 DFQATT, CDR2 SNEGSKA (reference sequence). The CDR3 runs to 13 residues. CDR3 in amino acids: CSASAGSNQPQHF. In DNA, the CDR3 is TGCAGTGCTAGTGCGGGTAGCAATCAGCCCCAGCATTTT.

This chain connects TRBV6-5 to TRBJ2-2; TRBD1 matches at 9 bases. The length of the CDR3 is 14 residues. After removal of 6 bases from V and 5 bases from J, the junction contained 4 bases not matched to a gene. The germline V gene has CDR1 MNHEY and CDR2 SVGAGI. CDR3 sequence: CASRQGAITGELFF. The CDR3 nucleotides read TGTGCCAGCAGACAGGGGGCGATAACCGGGGAGCTGTTTTTT.

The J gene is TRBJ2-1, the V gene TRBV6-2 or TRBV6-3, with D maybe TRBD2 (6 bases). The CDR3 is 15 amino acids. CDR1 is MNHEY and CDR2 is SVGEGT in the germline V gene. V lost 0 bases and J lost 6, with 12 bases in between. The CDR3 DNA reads TGTGCCAGCAGTTACTCGCTAGCGTCCGGCAATGAGCAGTTCTTC. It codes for CASSYSLASGNEQFF.

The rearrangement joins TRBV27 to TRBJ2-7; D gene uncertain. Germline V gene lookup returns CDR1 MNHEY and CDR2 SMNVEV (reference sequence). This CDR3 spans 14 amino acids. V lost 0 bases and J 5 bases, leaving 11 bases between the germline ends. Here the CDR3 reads CASSLSGPENEQYF. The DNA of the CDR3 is TGTGCCAGCAGTTTATCTGGGCCGGAAAACGAGCAGTACTTC.

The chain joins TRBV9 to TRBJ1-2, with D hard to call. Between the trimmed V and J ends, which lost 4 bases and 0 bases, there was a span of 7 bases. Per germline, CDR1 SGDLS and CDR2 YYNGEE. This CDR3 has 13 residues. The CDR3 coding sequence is TGTGCCAGCAGCTCGGGATCTAACTATGGCTACACCTTC. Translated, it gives CASSSGSNYGYTF. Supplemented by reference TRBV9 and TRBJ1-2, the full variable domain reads DSGVTQTPKHLITATGQRVTLRCSPRSGDLSVYWYQQSLDQGLQFLIQYYNGEERAKGNILERFSAQQFPDLHSELNLSSLELGDSALYFCASSSGSNYGYTFGSGTRLTVV.

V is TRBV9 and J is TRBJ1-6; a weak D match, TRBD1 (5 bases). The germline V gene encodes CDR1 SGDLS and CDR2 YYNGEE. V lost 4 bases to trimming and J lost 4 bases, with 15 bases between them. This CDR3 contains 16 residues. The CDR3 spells CASSLGIGGYNSPLHF. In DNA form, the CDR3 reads TGTGCCAGCAGCCTAGGGATCGGGGGTTATAATTCACCCCTCCACTTT.

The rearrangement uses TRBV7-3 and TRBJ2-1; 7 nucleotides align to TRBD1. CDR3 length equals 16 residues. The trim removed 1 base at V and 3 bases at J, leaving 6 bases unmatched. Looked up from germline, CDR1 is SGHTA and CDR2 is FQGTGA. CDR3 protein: CASSLNPGGFYNEQFF. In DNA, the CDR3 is TGTGCCAGCAGCTTAAATCCAGGGGGTTTCTACAATGAGCAGTTCTTC.

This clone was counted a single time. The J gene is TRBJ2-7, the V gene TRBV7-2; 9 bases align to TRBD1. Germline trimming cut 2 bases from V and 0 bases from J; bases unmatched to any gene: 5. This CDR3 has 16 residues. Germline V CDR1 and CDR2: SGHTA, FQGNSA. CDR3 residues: CASSLTRDRASYEQYF. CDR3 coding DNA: TGTGCCAGCAGCTTAACCCGGGACAGGGCCTCCTACGAGCAGTACTTC. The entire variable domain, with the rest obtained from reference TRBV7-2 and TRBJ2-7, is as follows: GAGVSQSPSNKVTEKGKDVELRCDPISGHTALYWYRQSLGQGLEFLIYFQGNSAPDKSGLPSDRFSAERTGGSVSTLTIQRTQQEDSAVYLCASSLTRDRASYEQYFGPGTRLTVT.

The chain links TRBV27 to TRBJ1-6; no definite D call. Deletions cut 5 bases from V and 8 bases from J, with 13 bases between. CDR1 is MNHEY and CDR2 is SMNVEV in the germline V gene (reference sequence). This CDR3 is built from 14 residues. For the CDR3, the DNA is TGTGCCAGCAGTCCACCCTGGGGAGATTCACCCCTCCACTTT. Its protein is CASSPPWGDSPLHF.

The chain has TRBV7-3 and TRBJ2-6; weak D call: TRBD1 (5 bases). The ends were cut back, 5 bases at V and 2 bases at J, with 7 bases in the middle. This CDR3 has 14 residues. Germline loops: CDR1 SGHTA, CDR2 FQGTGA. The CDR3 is CASSPGTGANVLTF. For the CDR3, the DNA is TGTGCCAGCAGCCCAGGGACTGGGGCCAACGTCCTGACTTTC. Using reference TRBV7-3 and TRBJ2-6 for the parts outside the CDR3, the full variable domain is GAGVSQTPSNKVTEKGKYVELRCDPISGHTALYWYRQSLGQGPEFLIYFQGTGAADDSGLPNDRFFAVRPEGSVSTLKIQRTERGDSAVYLCASSPGTGANVLTFGAGSRLTVL.

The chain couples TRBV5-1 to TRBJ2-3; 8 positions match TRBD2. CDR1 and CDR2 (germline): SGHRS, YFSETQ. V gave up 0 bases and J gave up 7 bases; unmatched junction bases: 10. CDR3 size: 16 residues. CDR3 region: CASSLVAGGAQHTQYF. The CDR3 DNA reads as TGCGCCAGCAGCTTGGTGGCGGGGGGAGCACAACATACGCAGTATTTT.

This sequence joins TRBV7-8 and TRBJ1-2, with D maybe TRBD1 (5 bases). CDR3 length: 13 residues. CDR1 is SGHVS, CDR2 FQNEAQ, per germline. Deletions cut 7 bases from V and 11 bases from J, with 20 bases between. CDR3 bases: TGTGCCAGCACCTCATTCCCGGGAGGGGAGTACACCTTC. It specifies CASTSFPGGEYTF.

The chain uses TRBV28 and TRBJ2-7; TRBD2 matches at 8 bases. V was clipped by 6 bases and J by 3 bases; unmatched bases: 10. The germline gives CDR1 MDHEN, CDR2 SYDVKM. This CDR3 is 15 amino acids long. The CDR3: CASSWGAGGDYEQYF. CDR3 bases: TGTGCCAGCAGCTGGGGGGCGGGAGGCGACTACGAGCAGTACTTC.

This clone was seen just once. CDR3 region: CASSAFRVGTDTQYF. CDR3 sequence (DNA): TGTGCCAGCAGCGCCTTTCGGGTAGGCACAGATACGCAGTATTTT. The rearrangement links TRBV7-2 to TRBJ2-3, with D unresolved. The V and J ends lost 5 bases and 1 base respectively, with 13 bases between them. This CDR3 has 15 amino acids. Germline V lookup: CDR1 SGHTA, CDR2 FQGNSA.

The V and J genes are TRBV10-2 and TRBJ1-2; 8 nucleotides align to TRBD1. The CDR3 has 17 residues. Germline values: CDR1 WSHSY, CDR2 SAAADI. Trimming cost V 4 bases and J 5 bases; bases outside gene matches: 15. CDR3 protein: CASSGQGTPAGRYGYTF. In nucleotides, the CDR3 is TGCGCCAGCAGTGGACAGGGGACCCCTGCCGGGAGATATGGCTACACCTTC.

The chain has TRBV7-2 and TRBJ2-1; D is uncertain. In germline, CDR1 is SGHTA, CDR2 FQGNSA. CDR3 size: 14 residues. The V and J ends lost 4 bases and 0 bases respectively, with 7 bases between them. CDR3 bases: TGTGCCAGCAGCTCCCCCATCTCCTACAATGAGCAGTTCTTC. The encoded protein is CASSSPISYNEQFF.

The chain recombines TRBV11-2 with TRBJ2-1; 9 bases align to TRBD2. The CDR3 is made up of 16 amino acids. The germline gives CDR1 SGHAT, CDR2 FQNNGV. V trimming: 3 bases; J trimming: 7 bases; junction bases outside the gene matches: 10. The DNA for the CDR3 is TGTGCCAGCAGCTTCACGGCGGGAGGGTATTCTAATGAGCAGTTCTTC. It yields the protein CASSFTAGGYSNEQFF.

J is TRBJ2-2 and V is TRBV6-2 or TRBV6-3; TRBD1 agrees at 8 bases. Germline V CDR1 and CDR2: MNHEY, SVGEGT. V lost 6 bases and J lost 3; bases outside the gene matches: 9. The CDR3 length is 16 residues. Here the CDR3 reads CASSKPWTGYTGELFF. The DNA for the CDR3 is TGTGCCAGCAGCAAACCCTGGACAGGGTACACCGGGGAGCTGTTTTTT.

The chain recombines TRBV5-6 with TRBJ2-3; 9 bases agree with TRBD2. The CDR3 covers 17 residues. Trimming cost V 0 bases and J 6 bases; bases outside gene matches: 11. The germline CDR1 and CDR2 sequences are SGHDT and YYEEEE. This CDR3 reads CASSLALGLAFEDTQYF. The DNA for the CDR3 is TGTGCCAGCAGCTTGGCCTTGGGACTAGCATTTGAGGATACGCAGTATTTT.